This TCR beta chain was obtained from a study of cytomegalovirus exposure and HLA in healthy donors. PCR used 60 Vbeta primers and 13 Jbeta primers. This table comes from immunoSEQ multiplex PCR, and its TCRdb copy is limited to in-frame clones, with some not included. Among approximately 100,000 clones listed, around 80% were seen once. As regards this clone: Its antigen remains unidentified.

General study results and limits: Reported performance of the classifier showed diagnosis of cytomegalovirus status with high specificity and sensitivity.

The CDR3 has 14 amino acids. V lost 4 bases and J lost 7, with 16 bases in between. Germline-derived CDR1 and CDR2 are MGHRA and YSYEKL. What was sequenced was PBMCs. The clonotype comes from a female donor in good health and CMV-seropositive. The chain uses TRBV4-1 and TRBJ1-2; perhaps TRBD1 as D (5 bases). CDR3 protein: CASSPPGGLAGYTF. The CDR3 region has the DNA TGCGCCAGCAGCCCTCCGGGGGGGTTGGCTGGCTACACCTTC.